One sample yielded the 4 T cell receptor beta chains listed below, sequenced in a study of blood T cells in healthy people across ages. A second PCR, run for about 7 to 11 cycles, used a sample-barcoded 5' primer plus a J-beta primer mix. TCRdb reprocessed the 5' RACE reads via MiXCR and lists one record per CDR3 protein. The sample has some 790,000 distinct CDR3 sequences, 25% to 30% seen once. Sequencing was carried out using blood. Receptors were obtained from a woman of 80 years or more in good health.

With respect to this clonotype: A clone one base away is much larger, so this may be a read error. J is TRBJ1-1 and V is TRBV4-3, with TRBD1 identical over 7 bases. CDR1 is LGHNA and CDR2 is YSLEER in the germline V gene. This CDR3 contains 15 residues. The DNA for the CDR3 is TGCGCCGGCAGCCGGAGATGGAAGGGGGCAACTGAAGCTTTCTTT. It yields the protein CAGSRRWKGATEAFF.

In regard to this clonotype: Given a much more abundant clone one base away, this may be a read error. This chain joins TRBV5-1 and TRBJ2-3, with D perhaps matching TRBD1 (7 bases). The CDR3 sequence is 15 residues long. Germline V gives CDR1 SGHRS, CDR2 YFSETQ. The CDR3 loop is CASSAGQSRGDAQYF. The CDR3 DNA follows: TGCGCCAGCAGCGCGGGACAGTCAAGAGGAGATGCGCAGTATTTT.

This clonotype came up a few times. V is TRBV20-1 and J is TRBJ2-2; D may match TRBD1 or TRBD2 (6 bases each). This CDR3 is 17 amino acids long. CDR1 and CDR2 (germline): DFQATT, SNEGSKA (reference sequence). V shed 1 base and J shed 2 bases, with 17 bases lying between them. The CDR3: CSARARRGHSNTGELFF. In DNA, the CDR3 is TGCAGTGCTAGAGCACGGCGGGGACATAGTAACACCGGGGAGCTGTTTTTT.

This clonotype was found many times. The chain links TRBV7-2 to TRBJ2-5; TRBD1 might be the D (5 bases). Germline V gene lookup returns CDR1 SGHTA and CDR2 FQGNSA. The CDR3 contains 16 residues. V was trimmed by 1 base and J by 2 bases, leaving 14 bases between them. CDR3 loop: CASSLVTWTRQETQYF. CDR3 coding DNA: TGTGCCAGCAGCTTAGTGACGTGGACACGACAAGAGACCCAGTACTTC.